This T cell receptor (beta chain) stems from a study of control samples from healthy donors and cancer patients. Trimming left V 0 bases short and J 1 base short, with 10 bases between. The germline CDR1 and CDR2 sequences are SGHNT and YYREEE (reference sequence). The CDR3 consists of 15 residues. Assay: immunoSEQ multiplex PCR; the TCRdb copy retains only in-frame clones and omits some. Of 100,000 or so clones listed, roughly four fifths are singletons. The chain carries TRBV5-4 and TRBJ1-1; D is undetermined. The specimen was blood. The source of this sequence is a woman between 55 and 75 years old in good health. The CDR3 nucleotides are TGTGCCAGCAGCTTGGTTGGGGTCCCGAACACTGAAGCTTTCTTT. Its protein product is CASSLVGVPNTEAFF.